The clone carrying this TCR beta chain was seen only once. Its antigen is still unknown. TCRdb itself ran the reads through MiXCR, one entry per CDR3 protein. In the table there are 100,000 to 150,000 distinct CDR3 sequences, roughly a third of which are singletons. The source of the sample is a study of T cell repertoires in cytomegalovirus infection. Turning to the study itself: Recently described HLA-C-restricted plus well-studied HLA-B-restricted CMV epitopes were used.

Regarding the study as a whole: The ex vivo response was dominated by HLA-C-restricted CMV-specific TCR beta clonotypes.

This specimen was CD8+ T cells from cultured PBMCs, taken from culture after CMV antigen stimulation. This clonotype was sampled from a human donor in good health (CMV status not recorded). Some clones in this sample may be carry-over from other donors' samples.

The CDR3 protein is CASSLFESQVNQPQHF. For the CDR3, the DNA is TGTGCCAGCAGTTTATTTGAGTCCCAGGTTAATCAGCCCCAGCATTTT. The chain combines TRBV12-3 or TRBV12-4 with TRBJ1-5; D not certain. This CDR3 is 16 amino acids long. Trimming removed 2 bases at V and 4 bases at J, with 15 bases between.